The clone carrying this T cell receptor (beta chain) has ten or more counts. This entry belongs to a study of T cells in Graves' hyperthyroidism and ophthalmopathy. Amplification yielded TCR beta CDR3 regions, with RNA transcripts as the source. The TCR CDR3 first-round RT-PCR relied on the HTBI primer set. TCRdb used MiXCR to reprocess the multiplex PCR reads, holding one entry per CDR3 protein. The sample carries over 250,000 distinct CDR3 sequences, 25% to 30% recorded once. V shed 6 bases and J shed 0 bases, with 9 bases lying between them. There are 14 residues in the CDR3. The germline gives CDR1 ENHRY, CDR2 SYGVKD. Around 10 ml fresh peripheral blood yielded the PBMCs.

This clonotype was obtained from a man in his forties or fifties with Graves' hyperthyroidism that later progressed to Graves' ophthalmopathy. The chain joins TRBV10-3 to TRBJ1-5; no firm D call. Material: blood. CDR3 in amino acids: CAISVEYSNQPQHF. The CDR3 DNA follows: TGTGCCATCAGCGTGGAGTATAGCAATCAGCCCCAGCATTTT.